Following are 9 T cell receptor beta chains from one sample sequenced in a study. TCRdb recomputed calls from the 5' RACE reads with MiXCR, one row per CDR3 protein. This table has roughly 39,000 distinct CDR3 sequences, approximately 17% appearing once. Sequencing was done on a sample of naive CD4+ T cells sorted from a lymph node. Sample subset: naive CD4+ T cells, CD4+CD45RA+CD25-. The receptors come from a female donor with breast cancer.

This chain connects TRBV6-2 or TRBV6-3 to TRBJ1-1, with TRBD1 matching 8 bases. The CDR3 runs to 12 residues. CDR1 is MNHEY, CDR2 SVGEGT, per germline. With 4 bases clipped from V and 5 bases from J, the junction kept 0 bases outside the gene matches. CDR3 bases: TGTGCCAGCAGTTGGACAGGGACTGAAGCTTTCTTT. Encoded protein: CASSWTGTEAFF.

This clonotype has just a few counts. The J gene is TRBJ2-2, the V gene TRBV7-3; 7 bases agree with TRBD2. V shed 2 bases and J 6 bases; nucleotides not matched to a gene: 3. Germline lookup yields CDR1 SGHTA and CDR2 FQGTGA. The length of the CDR3 is 14 residues. The CDR3 coding sequence is TGTGCCAGCAGCTTAGCGGGAGCCGCCGGGGAGCTGTTTTTT. Its translation is CASSLAGAAGELFF.

This clonotype was seen more than once but under ten times. The V and J genes are TRBV12-3 or TRBV12-4 and TRBJ1-6; D is unclear. V lost 6 bases, J lost 7 bases, and 10 bases lay in between. The CDR3 sequence is 13 residues long. The CDR3 DNA is TGTGCCAGCAGGCGGGAAAGAAATTCACCCCTCCACTTT. It codes for CASRRERNSPLHF.

The chain is built from TRBV12-3 or TRBV12-4 and TRBJ1-1, with TRBD1 matching over 9 bases. Trimming removed 3 bases from V and 4 bases from J; junction bases left unmatched: 6. CDR3 length: 15 residues. This CDR3 is CASSFRTGVGTEAFF. Written as DNA, the CDR3 is TGTGCCAGCAGTTTCCGGACAGGGGTCGGCACTGAAGCTTTCTTT.

This clonotype was detected a few times. No conserved phenylalanine or tryptophan is present at the end of the CDR3, so a read error is the likely explanation. The chain has TRBV5-1 and TRBJ2-5, with D hard to call. V lost 0 bases to trimming and J lost 4 bases, with 4 bases between them. CDR3 size: 12 residues. Germline lookup yields CDR1 SGHRS and CDR2 YFSETQ. The chain's CDR3 is CASSLEGETQYL. CDR3 sequence (DNA): TGCGCCAGCAGCTTGGAGGGAGAGACCCAGTACCTC.

This clonotype was seen only a few times. The chain combines TRBV24-1 with TRBJ2-3; 7 bases map to TRBD2. Germline V CDR1 and CDR2: KGHDR, SFDVKD. Trimming removed 8 bases from V and 2 bases from J; junction bases left unmatched: 6. The CDR3 spans 14 residues. The CDR3 coding sequence is TGTGCCACCACCACTAGCGATTCCACAGATACGCAGTATTTT. This translates into CATTTSDSTDTQYF.

This clonotype has a handful of counts. The chain couples TRBV7-9 to TRBJ1-3; 8 bases fit TRBD1. V was clipped by 0 bases and J by 0 bases; unmatched bases: 4. The CDR3 runs to 17 residues. CDR1 and CDR2 (germline): SEHNR, FQNEAQ (reference sequence). Here the CDR3 DNA reads TGTGCCAGCAGCTTAGCTTCAGGGGGCAACTCTGGAAACACCATATATTTT. This translates into CASSLASGGNSGNTIYF.

The sample holds a few counts of this clonotype. For the CDR3, the DNA is TGTGCCAGTAGGCCGAGGGCAGGGGGACACTATGGCTACACCTTC. Translation gives CASRPRAGGHYGYTF. The gene calls are TRBV19 and TRBJ1-2; TRBD1 matches 7 bases. CDR3 length: 15 residues. The ends lost 6 bases at V and 3 bases at J; junction bases unmatched: 10. Germline V gene sequence: CDR1 LNHDA, CDR2 SQIVND (reference sequence).

This clonotype showed up many times. The V and J genes are TRBV6-1 and TRBJ2-3; 7 positions match TRBD2. The CDR3 extends over 13 amino acids. With V trimmed by 8 bases and J by 2 bases, 4 bases remained unmatched. Per the germline V gene, CDR1 is MNHNS and CDR2 is SASEGT. CDR3 sequence: CASHRDYTDTQYF. DNA for the CDR3: TGTGCCAGCCACCGGGACTACACAGATACGCAGTATTTT.